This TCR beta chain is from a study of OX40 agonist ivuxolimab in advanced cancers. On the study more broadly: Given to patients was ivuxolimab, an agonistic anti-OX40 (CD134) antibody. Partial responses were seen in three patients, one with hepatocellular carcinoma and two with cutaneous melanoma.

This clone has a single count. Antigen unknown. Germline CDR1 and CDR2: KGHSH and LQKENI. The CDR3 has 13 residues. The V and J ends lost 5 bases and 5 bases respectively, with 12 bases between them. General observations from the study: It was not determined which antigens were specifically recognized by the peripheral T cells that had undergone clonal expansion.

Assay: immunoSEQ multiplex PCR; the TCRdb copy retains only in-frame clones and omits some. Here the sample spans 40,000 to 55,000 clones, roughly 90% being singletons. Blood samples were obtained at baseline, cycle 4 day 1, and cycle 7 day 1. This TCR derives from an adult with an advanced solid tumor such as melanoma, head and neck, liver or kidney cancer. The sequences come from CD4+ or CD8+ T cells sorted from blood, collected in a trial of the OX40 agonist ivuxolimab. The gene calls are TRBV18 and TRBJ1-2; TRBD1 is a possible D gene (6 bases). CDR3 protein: CASSTGTTYGYTF. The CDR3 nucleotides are TGTGCCAGCTCAACCGGGACAACATATGGCTACACCTTC.